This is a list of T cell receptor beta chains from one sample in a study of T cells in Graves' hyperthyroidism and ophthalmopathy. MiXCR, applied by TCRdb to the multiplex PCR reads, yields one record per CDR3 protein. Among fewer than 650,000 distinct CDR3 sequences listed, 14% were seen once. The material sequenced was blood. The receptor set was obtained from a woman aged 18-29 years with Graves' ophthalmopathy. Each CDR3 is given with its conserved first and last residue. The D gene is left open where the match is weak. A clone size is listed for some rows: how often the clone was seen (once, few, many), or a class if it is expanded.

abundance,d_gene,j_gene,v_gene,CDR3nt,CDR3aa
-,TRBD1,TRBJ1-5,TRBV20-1,TGCAGTGCGGCTGGGACAGGGAATATTTATCAGCCCCAGCATTTT,CSAAGTGNIYQPQHF
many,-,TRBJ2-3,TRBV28,TGTGCCAGCAGTTCGTCACAGGGAGGGAAAACAGATACGCAGTATTTT,CASSSSQGGKTDTQYF
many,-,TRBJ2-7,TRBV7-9,TGTGCCAGCAGCTCCGGGGGACAGATAACTTACGAGCAGTACTTC,CASSSGGQITYEQYF
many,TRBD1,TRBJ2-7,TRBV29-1,TGCAGCGTTGAAGATGGGGACAGAACCTACGAGCAGTACTTC,CSVEDGDRTYEQYF
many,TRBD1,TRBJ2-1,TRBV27,TGTGCCAGCATTAGGACGGGACAGGGAATTCACAATGAGCAGTTCTTC,CASIRTGQGIHNEQFF
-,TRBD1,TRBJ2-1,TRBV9,TGTGCCAGCAGCGGACAGGGCTGGAACGGGCAGTTCTTC,CASSGQGWNGQFF
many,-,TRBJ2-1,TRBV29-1,TGCAGCGTTAAAGCGCAGAGCTCCTACAATGAGCAGTTCTTC,CSVKAQSSYNEQFF
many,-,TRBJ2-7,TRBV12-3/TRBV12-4,TGTGCCAGCAGACACAGGACAGCCCCTTCCTACGAGCAGTACTTC,CASRHRTAPSYEQYF
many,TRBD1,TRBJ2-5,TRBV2,TGTGCCAGCATGGGACAGCCCCAAGAGACCCAGTACTTC,CASMGQPQETQYF
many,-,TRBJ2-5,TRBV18,TGTGCCAGCTCCGCGGGACAGCAAGAGACCCAGTACTTC,CASSAGQQETQYF
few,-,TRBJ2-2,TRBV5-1,TGCGCCAGCAGCTTCCCGGCTCCCGGGGACACCGGGGAGCTGTTTTTT,CASSFPAPGDTGELFF
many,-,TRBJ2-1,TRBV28,TGTGCCAGCAGTTCTCCAACACTACGAGGCTCCTACAATGAGCAGTTCTTC,CASSSPTLRGSYNEQFF
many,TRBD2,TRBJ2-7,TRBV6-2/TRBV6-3,TGTGCCAGCAGGACAGCGGGGATCTCCTACGAGCAGTACTTC,CASRTAGISYEQYF
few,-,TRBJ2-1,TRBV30,TGTGCCTGGAGTTCCCTTCCTGGGGGGCAAGGGTCCTACAATGAGCAGTTCTTC,CAWSSLPGGQGSYNEQFF
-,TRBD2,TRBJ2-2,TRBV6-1,TGTGCCAGCAGTGAAGCGGGGGGGGTGAACACCGGGGAGCTGTTTTTT,CASSEAGGVNTGELFF
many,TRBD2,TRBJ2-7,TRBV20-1,TGCAGTGCTCCTGGACAGGGACTAGCGGGATCAAACTCCTACGAGCAGTACTTC,CSAPGQGLAGSNSYEQYF
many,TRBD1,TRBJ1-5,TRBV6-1,TGTGCCAGCAGTATGGACAGGGGGCATCAGCCCCAGCATTTT,CASSMDRGHQPQHF
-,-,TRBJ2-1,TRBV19,TGTGCCAGTAGTCCTCGGGTTTACAATGAGCAGTTCTTC,CASSPRVYNEQFF
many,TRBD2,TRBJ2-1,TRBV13,TGTGCCAGCAGCCCACAGTCTAGCGGGAGTAATCATGAGCAGTTCTTC,CASSPQSSGSNHEQFF
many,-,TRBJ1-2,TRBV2,TGTGCCAGCAGTGTATATAATGGCTACACCTTC,CASSVYNGYTF
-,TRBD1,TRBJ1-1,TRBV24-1,TGTGCCACCAGCACCGGGACAGGGAACACTGAAGCTTTCTTT,CATSTGTGNTEAFF
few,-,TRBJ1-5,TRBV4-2,TGTGCCAGCAGCCAAGTTCTAACAGCAAATCAGCCCCAGCATTTT,CASSQVLTANQPQHF
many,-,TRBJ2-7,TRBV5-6,TGTGCCAGCAGCTTGGGGGGGGCTCCCAACTACGAGCAGTACTTC,CASSLGGAPNYEQYF
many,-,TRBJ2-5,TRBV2,TGTGCCAGCCCTATGCGATCCGGGACAAACCCAAGAGAGCCCCAGTACTTC,CASPMRSGTNPREPQYF
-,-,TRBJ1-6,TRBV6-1,TGTGCCAGCACCCTAGAGGACGACCTATATTCACCCCTCCACTTT,CASTLEDDLYSPLHF
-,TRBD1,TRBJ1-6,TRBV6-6,TGTGCCAGCAGTTACGAGCAGGGGGTGACTAATTCACCCCTCCACTTT,CASSYEQGVTNSPLHF
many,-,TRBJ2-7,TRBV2,TGTGCCAGCAGTGAAGGCTACGAGCAGTACTTC,CASSEGYEQYF
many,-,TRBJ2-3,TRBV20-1,TGCAGTGTGGACCTCACAGATACGCAGTATTTT,CSVDLTDTQYF
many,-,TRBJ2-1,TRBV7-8,TGTGCCAGCAGCCGCCCTAGAATCAGTCGCAATGAGCAGTTCTTC,CASSRPRISRNEQFF
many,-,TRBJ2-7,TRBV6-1,TGTGCCAGCGGGGCGCCCTCCGAGCAGTACTTC,CASGAPSEQYF
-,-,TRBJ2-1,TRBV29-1,TGCAGCGTTGGCGAGTCCTACAATGAGCAGTTCTTC,CSVGESYNEQFF
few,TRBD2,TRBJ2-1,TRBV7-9,TGTGCCAGCACAATCCCAGGACTAGCGGGAGGGCCTGGCGACAATGAGCAGTTCTTC,CASTIPGLAGGPGDNEQFF
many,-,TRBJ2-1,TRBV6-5,TGTGCCAGCAGTTACTCGAAGAGCCAAAGCTCCTACAATGAGCAGTTCTTC,CASSYSKSQSSYNEQFF
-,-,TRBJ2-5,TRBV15,TGTGCCACCAGCAAGAGTTTTGAAGAGACCCAGTACTTC,CATSKSFEETQYF
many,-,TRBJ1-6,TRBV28,TGTGCCAGCAGTTTGGGGGTGGACAATTCACCCCTCCACTTT,CASSLGVDNSPLHF